This T cell receptor beta chain came from a study of blood T cell repertoires in COVID-19. Across the study: Spain, Italy and the United States supplied samples that represented acute and convalescent COVID-19.

Looked up from germline, CDR1 is SGHDN and CDR2 is FVKESK. The CDR3 runs 11 residues. Between the trimmed V and J ends, which lost 4 bases and 2 bases, there was a span of 3 bases. The table came from immunoSEQ multiplex PCR; TCRdb's copy has only in-frame clones and leaves some out. Among 100,000 to 150,000 clones, more than 80% were seen once, and the ten largest hold approximately 3.5%. Material: peripheral blood. The rearrangement uses TRBV14 and TRBJ2-7; D uncertain. This clonotype was sampled from a woman aged 80 or over with COVID-19, enrolled during active disease. The CDR3 region has the DNA TGTGCCAGCAGCCTAACCTACGAGCAGTACTTC. It codes for CASSLTYEQYF.